This passage covers 29 T cell receptor beta chains from one sample sequenced in a study of blood T cell repertoires in COVID-19. Repertoires were generated with immunoSEQ multiplex PCR, while TCRdb's copy carries only in-frame clones and drops some. Of some 70,000 clones in the sample, around 86% were seen once. Input material: peripheral blood. The receptors were sampled from a woman in her sixties or seventies with acute or convalescent COVID-19.

V usage is TRBV4-1 and J usage is TRBJ1-2; 9 bases fit TRBD1. V gave up 0 bases and J gave up 8 bases; unmatched junction bases: 4. The germline V gene encodes CDR1 MGHRA and CDR2 YSYEKL. CDR3 length: 14 amino acids. CDR3 sequence (DNA): TGCGCCAGCAGCCAAGAACAGGGGGCGCGGGGCTACACCTTC. The encoded protein is CASSQEQGARGYTF.

This sequence joins TRBV9 and TRBJ2-3; a possible D gene is TRBD2 (6 bases). Trimming took off 0 bases at V and 3 bases at J, with 20 bases between the two ends. CDR3 length: 18 amino acids. CDR1 and CDR2 (germline): SGDLS, YYNGEE. CDR3: CASSVASLVLADTDTQYF. The CDR3 nucleotides are TGTGCCAGCAGCGTAGCCTCCTTAGTTTTAGCGGATACAGATACGCAGTATTTT.

V usage is TRBV14 and J usage is TRBJ2-7; TRBD1 is a possible D gene (6 bases). Trimming cost V 4 bases and J 5 bases, with 15 bases left between them. The CDR3 is made up of 14 amino acids. CDR1 is SGHDN, CDR2 FVKESK, per germline. The chain's CDR3 is CASSRRDILDEQYF. CDR3 DNA sequence: TGTGCCAGCAGCCGCCGGGACATCCTCGACGAGCAGTACTTC.

The chain is built from TRBV20-1 and TRBJ2-2, with 14 bases lining up with TRBD2. V dropped 3 bases and J dropped 1; count of bases not matched to a gene: 4. CDR1 DFQATT and CDR2 SNEGSKA come from the germline V gene (reference sequence). This CDR3 region has 17 residues. The CDR3 protein is CSASSGTSGGNTGELFF. The DNA of the CDR3 is TGCAGTGCTAGTTCCGGGACTAGCGGGGGGAACACCGGGGAGCTGTTTTTT.

The chain employs TRBV12-5 and TRBJ2-1; 11 bases map to TRBD2. Germline V lookup: CDR1 LGHNT, CDR2 FRNRAP. The CDR3 length is 15 residues. The ends lost 5 bases at V and 3 bases at J; junction bases unmatched: 3. CDR3 amino acids: CASGPGTSGYNEQFF. The CDR3 DNA follows: TGTGCTAGTGGTCCCGGGACTAGCGGCTACAATGAGCAGTTCTTC.

The chain employs TRBV9 and TRBJ1-4; no firm D call. Germline V gene lookup returns CDR1 SGDLS and CDR2 YYNGEE. The CDR3 spans 14 residues. V dropped 0 bases and J dropped 8 bases, with 11 bases sitting between them. The CDR3 spells CASSVGAGGEKLFF. CDR3 bases: TGTGCCAGCAGCGTAGGCGCGGGAGGGGAAAAACTGTTTTTT.

This clone has just a few counts. This chain uses TRBV7-9 with TRBJ2-5; 13 nucleotides agree with TRBD2. In germline, CDR1 is SEHNR, CDR2 FQNEAQ (reference sequence). Unmatched junction bases numbered 15, after V lost 5 bases and J lost 3 bases. The CDR3 length is 19 residues. The CDR3 DNA reads TGTGCCAGCAGCACTCGACAGGGGGGACTAGCGGGGTTAAAAGAGACCCAGTACTTC. It translates to CASSTRQGGLAGLKETQYF.

This clone has only one observation. This sequence joins TRBV5-5 and TRBJ1-1, with 7 nucleotides matching TRBD1. The CDR3 runs to 13 residues. The junction had 6 bases not matched to a gene; V was cut back by 5 bases and J by 5 bases. Germline V lookup: CDR1 SGHKS, CDR2 YYEKEE (reference sequence). The CDR3 loop reads CASRMTGRTEAFF. The CDR3 region has the DNA TGTGCCAGCAGAATGACAGGGCGAACTGAAGCTTTCTTT.

The chain couples TRBV4-2 to TRBJ2-1; perhaps TRBD1 as D (6 bases). Trimming left V 1 base short and J 5 bases short, with 12 bases between. The CDR3 runs to 15 residues. Germline V CDR1 and CDR2: LGHNA, YNFKEQ. CDR3 sequence reads: CASSQARQEDNEQFF. The CDR3 nucleotides read TGTGCCAGCAGCCAAGCTAGACAGGAAGACAATGAGCAGTTCTTC.

In this sample, this clone turned up a few times. The chain employs TRBV7-3 and TRBJ1-6; 9 nucleotides agree with TRBD1. This CDR3 comprises 14 residues. Per the germline V gene, CDR1 is SGHTA and CDR2 is FQGTGA. Trimming cost V 5 bases and J 10 bases; bases outside gene matches: 6. CDR3 nucleotide sequence: TGTGCCAGCAGCAACAGGGGGCCCGAATCACCCCTCCACTTT. This codes for CASSNRGPESPLHF.

The chain employs TRBV28 and TRBJ1-1; 8 nucleotides agree with TRBD1. J gave up 4 bases and V 3 bases, and 16 bases lay outside the gene matches. Germline values: CDR1 MDHEN, CDR2 SYDVKM. The CDR3 has 18 amino acids. The CDR3 DNA sequence: TGTGCCAGCAGTTTCTCTCCCTCGGACAGGGTAGTCGCCACTGAAGCTTTCTTT. This gives the protein CASSFSPSDRVVATEAFF.

This rearrangement joins TRBV6-1 to TRBJ1-5, with D possibly being TRBD1 (6 bases). The germline V gene has CDR1 MNHNS and CDR2 SASEGT. The CDR3 is 13 amino acids. V was pared by 3 bases and J by 9 bases, with 12 bases between. CDR3 sequence (DNA): TGTGCCAGCAGTGAGTGGGGAGGGGGGCCCCAGCATTTT. Translating gives CASSEWGGGPQHF.

The rearrangement joins TRBV2 to TRBJ1-3, with TRBD1 matching 10 bases. Germline V lookup: CDR1 SNHLY, CDR2 FYNNEI. This CDR3 region has 15 residues. V lost 8 bases to trimming and J lost 4 bases; unmatched junction nucleotides: 8. CDR3 sequence (DNA): TGTGCCAGCGGGGGACAGGGGTGGAGCGGAAACACCATATATTTT. This encodes CASGGQGWSGNTIYF.

The rearrangement links TRBV7-9 to TRBJ2-5, with D unresolved. The CDR3 contains 14 residues. Trimming removed 5 bases at V and 1 base at J, with 11 bases between. CDR1 and CDR2 (germline): SEHNR, FQNEAQ (reference sequence). CDR3 protein: CASSPRKLQETQYF. The CDR3 coding sequence is TGTGCCAGCAGCCCCCGAAAGCTCCAAGAGACCCAGTACTTC.

The rearrangement joins TRBV19 to TRBJ2-4; TRBD1 agrees at 8 bases. The length of the CDR3 is 20 residues. V lost 1 base and J lost 0; bases outside the gene matches: 14. The germline V gene has CDR1 LNHDA and CDR2 SQIVND (reference sequence). For the CDR3, the DNA is TGTGCCAGTAGTATAGTCACATACAGGGGGGTTGAACAAGCCAAAAACATTCAGTACTTC. Translation gives CASSIVTYRGVEQAKNIQYF. Full variable domain (rest looked up from reference TRBV19 and TRBJ2-4): DGGITQSPKYLFRKEGQNVTLSCEQNLNHDAMYWYRQDPGQGLRLIYYSQIVNDFQKGDIAEGYSVSREKKESFPLTVTSAQKNPTAFYLCASSIVTYRGVEQAKNIQYFGAGTRLSVL.

This chain joins TRBV6-6 and TRBJ1-2; possibly TRBD1 for D (5 bases). CDR1 is MNHNY and CDR2 is SVGAGI in the germline V gene (reference sequence). The CDR3 runs 15 residues. Trimming took off 2 bases at V and 0 bases at J, with 10 bases between the two ends. This CDR3 reads CASSYGSGANYGYTF. The CDR3 DNA is TGTGCCAGCAGTTACGGGTCGGGGGCTAACTATGGCTACACCTTC.

The chain employs TRBV7-3 and TRBJ2-2; the D gene is possibly TRBD1 (6 bases). Per the germline V gene, CDR1 is SGHTA and CDR2 is FQGTGA. V was cut by 3 bases and J by 1 base, with 6 bases left in between. The CDR3 is made up of 14 amino acids. The CDR3 sequence: CASSLGQNTGELFF. In nucleotides, the CDR3 is TGTGCCAGCAGCTTGGGACAGAACACCGGGGAGCTGTTTTTT.

The chain has TRBV20-1 and TRBJ1-1; D remains ambiguous. Trimming cost V 5 bases and J 10 bases, with 14 bases left between them. The germline V gene encodes CDR1 DFQATT and CDR2 SNEGSKA (reference sequence). This CDR3 region has 11 residues. The CDR3 DNA reads TGCAGTGCTCGATTACAAATTCCAGCTTTCTTT. Its translation: CSARLQIPAFF.

The CDR3 bases are TGTGCCACCCACCGGGACAGCATGAACACTGAAGCTTTCTTT. It codes for CATHRDSMNTEAFF. The chain uses TRBV18 and TRBJ1-1; 7 bases line up with TRBD1. Looked up from germline, CDR1 is KGHSH and CDR2 is LQKENI. The junction had 8 bases not matched to a gene; V was cut back by 10 bases and J by 0 bases. The CDR3 spans 14 residues.

This clone has more than one count but fewer than ten. The chain employs TRBV5-6 and TRBJ1-2, with TRBD1 matching 7 bases. This CDR3 contains 15 residues. V was clipped by 5 bases and J by 4 bases; unmatched bases: 11. Looked up from germline, CDR1 is SGHDT and CDR2 is YYEEEE. The CDR3 protein is CASSYTAGTAYGYTF. The CDR3 bases are TGTGCCAGCAGTTATACCGCCGGGACAGCCTATGGCTACACCTTC.

The chain employs TRBV6-5 and TRBJ1-1, with a weak D call TRBD1 (6 bases). The CDR3 is 13 amino acids. The germline V gene has CDR1 MNHEY and CDR2 SVGAGI. Trimming stripped 3 bases from V and 7 bases from J, with 12 bases between. The CDR3 nucleotides are TGTGCCAGCAGTTATAGGCAGGGGTATGAAGCTTTCTTT. Encoded protein: CASSYRQGYEAFF.

The V and J genes are TRBV29-1 and TRBJ1-5; maybe TRBD1 (5 bases). Per germline, CDR1 SQVTM and CDR2 ANQGSEA. The CDR3 sequence is 13 residues long. The V and J ends lost 5 bases and 4 bases respectively, with 12 bases between them. CDR3 coding DNA: TGCAGCGTTCAGTTAGGGGTTAATCAGCCCCAGCATTTT. Its protein is CSVQLGVNQPQHF.

The CDR3 DNA reads TGTGCCAGCAGCTTAGGAGACAGGGGGCTCAACACAGATACGCAGTATTTT. Residues: CASSLGDRGLNTDTQYF. The genes are TRBV7-2 and TRBJ2-3, with 10 bases matching TRBD1. The CDR3 has 17 residues. From germline, CDR1 is SGHTA and CDR2 FQGNSA. The J segment lost 2 bases and the V segment lost 1 base, leaving 6 bases of the junction unmatched.

In this sample, this clone turned up a few times. This chain links TRBV3-1 (or the pseudogene TRBV3-2) with TRBJ2-5; tentatively, D is TRBD2 (6 bases). In germline, CDR1 is LGHDT, CDR2 YNNKEL (reference sequence). The CDR3 has 14 amino acids. Deletions cut 4 bases from V and 1 base from J, with 10 bases between. The CDR3 coding sequence is TGTGCCAGCAGCCCAGGGACTGTCCAAGAGACCCAGTACTTC. Protein product: CASSPGTVQETQYF.

The chain has TRBV10-3 and TRBJ1-3, with D possibly matching TRBD1 (5 bases). Deletions cut 5 bases from V and 1 base from J, with 9 bases between. Per the germline V gene, CDR1 is ENHRY and CDR2 is SYGVKD. The CDR3 loop spans 14 amino acids. The CDR3: CAISQGGSGNTIYF. In nucleotides, the CDR3 is TGTGCCATCAGTCAGGGTGGTTCTGGAAACACCATATATTTT.

This clone was found once. The chain employs TRBV20-1 and TRBJ2-7, with D uncertain. With 6 bases removed from V and 2 bases from J, the gap between germline ends came to 5 bases. Germline V gives CDR1 DFQATT, CDR2 SNEGSKA (reference sequence). This CDR3 comprises 10 residues. As DNA, the CDR3 is TGCAGTGCCCAGGCCTACGAGCAGTACTTC. The encoded protein is CSAQAYEQYF.

This chain links TRBV5-4 with TRBJ2-7; 12 nucleotides agree with TRBD2. The CDR3 is 15 amino acids. The germline gives CDR1 SGHNT, CDR2 YYREEE (reference sequence). The ends lost 4 bases at V and 3 bases at J; junction bases unmatched: 5. The CDR3 DNA follows: TGTGCCAGCAGCCCTGGACTAGCGGGACGCTACGAGCAGTACTTC. Encoded protein: CASSPGLAGRYEQYF. Together with reference TRBV5-4 and TRBJ2-7, the CDR3 gives the full variable domain: ETGVTQSPTHLIKTRGQQVTLRCSSQSGHNTVSWYQQALGQGPQFIFQYYREEENGRGNFPPRFSGLQFPNYSSELNVNALELDDSALYLCASSPGLAGRYEQYFGPGTRLTVT.

The genes are TRBV9 and TRBJ2-7; TRBD2 is a possible D gene (6 bases). With 4 bases removed from V and 2 bases from J, the gap between germline ends came to 19 bases. This CDR3 is built from 16 residues. CDR1 and CDR2 from the germline V gene are SGDLS and YYNGEE. The CDR3, as DNA: TGTGCCAGCAGCCCCAGAGAGGGCGGGACGACCTACGAGCAGTACTTC. Its translation: CASSPREGGTTYEQYF.

The chain employs TRBV28 and TRBJ1-4, with D perhaps TRBD1 (5 bases). This CDR3 has 17 residues. Germline-derived CDR1 and CDR2 are MDHEN and SYDVKM. The V and J ends lost 2 bases and 0 bases respectively, with 13 bases between them. The CDR3 here is CASSLGGLTATNEKLFF. The CDR3 DNA follows: TGTGCCAGCAGTTTAGGGGGACTCACTGCAACTAATGAAAAACTGTTTTTT.